The T cell receptor (beta chain) described here comes from a study of OX40 agonist ivuxolimab in advanced cancers. Looking at the study overall: Ivuxolimab was an agonistic, fully human IgG2 monoclonal antibody directed against OX40 (CD134), a costimulatory receptor. Intravenous ivuxolimab was administered to patients every 2 weeks at six dose levels: 0.01, 0.1, 0.3, 1.5, 3 and 10 mg/kg. In the dose-escalation cohort, around four fifths of patients were male, and the mean age was approximately 60 years with a range of roughly 20 to 85. Partial responses occurred in three dose-escalation patients: two with cutaneous melanoma and one with hepatocellular carcinoma. Peripheral TCRbeta sequencing was intended to test whether TCR sequence diversity was altered and clonal T-cell expansion was caused by ivuxolimab. Of the roughly 53 patients in dose escalation, 19 had hepatocellular carcinoma, about 15 had melanoma, 9 had renal cell carcinoma and 9 had head and neck cancer. Patients were allowed to have had prior anti-PD-1, anti-PD-L1 or anti-CTLA-4 therapy, and approximately 40% of the dose-escalation patients had been treated with checkpoint inhibitors. The paper describes the monotherapy dose-escalation part (N of about 57 patients) of the phase I trial of ivuxolimab. What the authors observed across the whole study: At doses from 0.1 to 3.0 mg/kg, clonal expansion was seen in both CD4+ and CD8+ blood T cells between baseline and week 6. After ivuxolimab, expanded clones were on average more numerous among CD8+ T cells than among CD4+ T cells. The antigen specificity of the peripheral T cells that underwent clonal expansion was not determined. Low levels of normalized T-cell clonal expansion were also seen in some nonresponding patients. Partial responders in the 0.1-3.0 mg/kg groups had among the lowest normalized peripheral clonal expansion, especially among CD8+ T cells.

With respect to this clone: This clone's antigen is unknown. Per-base qualities were not stored, and no clone one base away is much larger.

Genomic DNA was isolated from the sorted cells so that the TCRbeta CDR3 region could be sequenced. The immunoSEQ Assay was used to sequence the TCRbeta CDR3 regions. This is the immuneACCESS table as TCRdb keeps it, with only in-frame sequences that have V and J called. A part of the clones is gone; compared with another copy, unresolved V genes explain less than half, and the rest is unexplained. The sample yields roughly 56,000 clones; 82% were counted once. The ten largest clones capture more than 3.5% of the sample. The junction carries 12 bases between V and J, which are trimmed by 5 bases and 5 bases respectively. In the germline V gene, CDR1 corresponds to MNHEY and CDR2 to SVGAGI. The CDR3 starts with the cysteine, ends with the phenylalanine, and has 13 residues. Of the read, only the CDR3 DNA is kept; its 39 bases are in frame from base 1. Patients with autoimmune disease history or receiving systemic immunosuppression were excluded from the trial. In every dose cohort, peripheral blood was drawn for TCR sequencing at baseline, cycle 4 day 1, and cycle 7 day 1. The samples were drawn from a first-in-human, open-label, multicenter phase I dose-escalation trial of ivuxolimab. Adults with locally advanced or metastatic melanoma, renal cell carcinoma, hepatocellular carcinoma or head and neck squamous cell carcinoma were enrolled in the trial. Before TCR sequencing, CD4+ T cells and CD8+ T cells were sorted from peripheral blood as separate populations.

This clonotype was obtained from an adult with an advanced solid tumor such as melanoma, head and neck, liver or kidney cancer. The specimen was CD4+ or CD8+ T cells sorted from blood, collected in a trial of the OX40 agonist ivuxolimab. This sequence uses TRBV6-5 and TRBJ2-5; there is no confident call for the D gene. The DNA sequence is TGTGCCAGCAGTCCTGAACTGTGGGAGACCCAGTACTTC. Its protein reads: CASSPELWETQYF.